The rows below give T cell receptor beta chains drawn from one sample of a study of shared clonotypes between healthy human individuals. Measured with immunoSEQ multiplex PCR; TCRdb has only the in-frame clones, and not every one. Of about 680,000 clones listed, 92% were seen once; the top ten hold about a quarter. Material for sequencing was naive CD8+ T cells sorted from blood. These receptors came from a man aged 30-40 years in good health. CDR3s include the opening cysteine and the closing phenylalanine or tryptophan. A D gene is named only where the DNA matches it firmly. Some rows mark clone size as missing; the rest say once, few, many or name a class of expanded clone.

clone_size	d_call	j_call	v_call	cdr3_nt	cdr3_aa
-	-	TRBJ2-7	TRBV7-9	TGTGCCAGCAGCCACCCGGTCCGGCCCTACGAGCAGTACTTC	CASSHPVRPYEQYF
once	-	TRBJ2-2	TRBV9	TGTGCCAGCAGCTTTCGCCTGGGAGAGCGAAACACCGGGGAGCTGTTTTTT	CASSFRLGERNTGELFF
-	-	TRBJ2-1	TRBV7-9	TGTGCCAGCAGCTTACCGGCCGTTAGAAGTGAGCAGTTCTTC	CASSLPAVRSEQFF
-	-	TRBJ2-5	TRBV11-2	TGTGCCAGCAGCCGGAAGCCGGGACATTCCCAAGAGACCCAGTACTTC	CASSRKPGHSQETQYF
-	TRBD1	TRBJ2-2	TRBV29-1	TGCAGCGTCAGGGGGCAAAACACCGGGGAGCTGTTTTTT	CSVRGQNTGELFF
-	-	TRBJ1-5	TRBV6-1	TGTGCCATCGGGAGCGTTAGCAATCAGCCCCAGCATTTT	CAIGSVSNQPQHF
-	-	TRBJ2-5	TRBV11-3	TGTGCCAGCAGCTCCGGGTACCAAGAGGCCCAGTACTTC	CASSSGYQEAQYF
-	TRBD2	TRBJ2-7	TRBV5-4	TGTGCCAGCAGTCGAACTAGCGGGAGCTACGAGCAGTACTTC	CASSRTSGSYEQYF
-	TRBD2	TRBJ2-2	TRBV7-3	TGTGCCAGCAGCTTATGGCTAGCGGGAGGGGTCGACACCGGGGAGCTGTTTTTT	CASSLWLAGGVDTGELFF
-	-	TRBJ2-4	TRBV13	TGTGCCAGCAGCATTAGCGAGACCAAAAACATTCAGTACTTC	CASSISETKNIQYF
-	-	TRBJ1-1	TRBV2	TGTGCCAGCCCCGGCACGGCCGAAGCTTTCTTT	CASPGTAEAFF
-	TRBD1	TRBJ2-2	TRBV2	TGTGCCAGCAGCAGACAAACAGGGGACGTAGAAGACACCGGGGAGCTGTTTTTT	CASSRQTGDVEDTGELFF
-	-	TRBJ1-5	TRBV7-9	TGTGCCAGCAGTACGACAGAATGGGGTCAGCCCCAGCATTTT	CASSTTEWGQPQHF
-	TRBD2	TRBJ2-3	TRBV5-1	TGCGCCAGCAGCTTCGATTCCGGGACTAGCGGGAGTACAGATACGCAGTATTTT	CASSFDSGTSGSTDTQYF
-	-	TRBJ2-5	TRBV7-8	TGTGCCAGCATGGGGGTTCAGGAAGAGACCCAGTACTTC	CASMGVQEETQYF
-	TRBD1	TRBJ2-7	TRBV4-1	TGCGCCAGCAGCCAAGTTGGGGGCGACCGGGTGTCAGGGGGGCAGTACTTC	CASSQVGGDRVSGGQYF
-	-	TRBJ2-1	TRBV28	TGTGCCAGCGCGACACGAACCCCCTACAATGAGCAGTTCTTC	CASATRTPYNEQFF
many	-	TRBJ2-4	TRBV4-2	TGTGCCAGCAGCCGAGACAACGCAGATCAAAACATTCAGTACTTC	CASSRDNADQNIQYF
few	-	TRBJ2-7	TRBV6-5	TGTGCCAGCAGTTACTCGGACAGCTACGAGCAGTACTTC	CASSYSDSYEQYF
-	TRBD1	TRBJ2-7	TRBV10-3	TGTGCCATCAGTGAGTCGGGGGACAGTGACATCTACGAGCAGTACTTC	CAISESGDSDIYEQYF
-	TRBD2	TRBJ2-1	TRBV6-5	TGTGCCAGCAGTCGGGGGGGCCTCTACAATGAGCAGTTCTTC	CASSRGGLYNEQFF
-	-	TRBJ2-5	TRBV11-2	TGTGCCAGCACCGCAGTCAAGTACCAAGAGACCCAGTACTTC	CASTAVKYQETQYF
-	TRBD1	TRBJ1-5	TRBV4-3	TGCGCCAGCAGCCAAGGGACAGGGACCGGCAATCAGCCCCAGCATTTT	CASSQGTGTGNQPQHF
-	-	TRBJ2-1	TRBV10-2	TGCGCCAGTCATCAGAGCAATGAGCAGTTCTTC	CASHQSNEQFF
-	-	TRBJ2-7	TRBV4-1	TGCGCCAGCAGCCAAAATCTCGACGACTCCTACGAGCAGTACTTC	CASSQNLDDSYEQYF
-	-	TRBJ2-2	TRBV27	TGTGCCAGCAGCCTGACACTTATGCGAACCGGGGAGCTGTTTTTT	CASSLTLMRTGELFF
-	TRBD1	TRBJ2-7	TRBV18	TGTGCCAGCTCATCGACAGGGGTTGAGCAGTACTTC	CASSSTGVEQYF
-	-	TRBJ2-7	TRBV7-9	TGTGCCAGCTCTGGCGGCCTCAGCTCCTACGAGCAGTACTTC	CASSGGLSSYEQYF
once	TRBD2	TRBJ2-3	TRBV7-6	TGTGCCAGCAGTCCCGGGACTAGCATGGAAGTCACAGATACGCAGTATTTT	CASSPGTSMEVTDTQYF
-	-	TRBJ2-7	TRBV9	TGTGCCAGCAGCGGTGGGCTAGACGGCACCTACGAGCAGTACTTC	CASSGGLDGTYEQYF
-	TRBD2	TRBJ2-1	TRBV13	TGTGCCAGCATCAAAAAGGCTAGCGGGAGGTCCGGACCCTACAATGAGCAGTTCTTC	CASIKKASGRSGPYNEQFF
-	-	TRBJ2-7	TRBV13	TGTGCCAGCAGCTTAAAGGACAGAGGTCTGGAGCAGTACTTC	CASSLKDRGLEQYF
-	TRBD1	TRBJ2-2	TRBV2	TGTGCCAGCAGTGAGAATCTGTTTCGACAGGGGAAAAACACCGGGGAGCTGTTTTTT	CASSENLFRQGKNTGELFF
-	-	TRBJ2-7	TRBV27	TGTGCCAGCAGTTTCAGGGTCTGGGAGGAGCAGTACTTC	CASSFRVWEEQYF
few	-	TRBJ2-7	TRBV9	TGTGCCAGCAGCGTAGGGGGGGTCTCCTACGAGCAGTACTTC	CASSVGGVSYEQYF
-	TRBD1	TRBJ1-2	TRBV15	TGTGCCACCAGCACCCCAGAACAGGGGGCGAACTATGGCTACACCTTC	CATSTPEQGANYGYTF
-	TRBD1	TRBJ2-7	TRBV13	TGTGCCAGCAGCTCCGGGACCAAGGAACCGGGTGCCACAGGGGGCGAGCAGTACTTC	CASSSGTKEPGATGGEQYF
-	-	TRBJ2-2	TRBV2	TGTGCCAGCAGGCCAAGGACGGTGAACACCGGGGAGCTGTTTTTT	CASRPRTVNTGELFF
-	TRBD2	TRBJ2-1	TRBV11-1	TGTGCCAGCAGCTCATATCTTTGGGGGGGCAATGAGCAGTTCTTC	CASSSYLWGGNEQFF
-	-	TRBJ2-1	TRBV15	TGTGCCACCACCGCGGGCCGGAATGAGCAGTTCTTC	CATTAGRNEQFF
-	-	TRBJ1-1	TRBV6-5	TGTGCCAGCACCATCTCGGGAGGGGGGGCTGAAGCTTTCTTT	CASTISGGGAEAFF
-	-	TRBJ1-5	TRBV6-1	TGTGCCAGCAGTGTTCTTCTAAACAGGGTAGATCAGCCCCAGCATTTT	CASSVLLNRVDQPQHF
-	-	TRBJ2-7	TRBV9	TGTGCCAGCAGCCCCGCCCCCTACGAGCAGTACTTC	CASSPAPYEQYF
-	-	TRBJ2-4	TRBV4-3	TGCGCCAGCAGCCAAGCCCTGGTGGGCGGTCGGGACACCTGGACCAAAAACATTCAGTACTTC	CASSQALVGGRDTWTKNIQYF
-	-	TRBJ2-7	TRBV5-5	TGTGCCAGCAGCTTGTTTTCTGGACAAATGACCTACGAGCAGTACTTC	CASSLFSGQMTYEQYF
-	TRBD2	TRBJ2-4	TRBV14	TGTGCCAGCAGCAGCCGTAGCGGGAGGTGGAAAAACATTCAGTACTTC	CASSSRSGRWKNIQYF
-	TRBD2	TRBJ2-1	TRBV7-9	TGTGCCAGCAGCTTTGCTAGCGGGATTAACAATAAGCAGTTCTTC	CASSFASGINNKQFF
few	-	TRBJ2-3	TRBV12-5	TGTGCTAGTGGTCCAGGGACGGGTCCAGATACGCAGTATTTT	CASGPGTGPDTQYF
-	-	TRBJ1-5	TRBV2	TGTGCCAGCAGTGACAGGTCAGGTCAGCCCCAGCATTTT	CASSDRSGQPQHF
-	TRBD1	TRBJ2-5	TRBV6-1	TGTGCCAGCAGTTTCCGGACAGGGGCGTTGAAGACCCAGTACTTC	CASSFRTGALKTQYF
-	-	TRBJ1-1	TRBV5-5	TGTGCCAGCAGTGTAGGTAACACTGAAGCTTTCTTT	CASSVGNTEAFF
-	-	TRBJ2-5	TRBV5-4	TGTGCCAGCAGCTTGGTTGTGCAAGAGACCCAGTACTTC	CASSLVVQETQYF
-	-	TRBJ2-5	TRBV7-9	TGTGCCAGCAGCTTAGGACCGGGCTTAGAGACCCAGTACTTC	CASSLGPGLETQYF
once	-	TRBJ1-1	TRBV7-9	TGTGCCAGCAGCTTTGGGGCGGGGAACACTGAAGCTTTCTTT	CASSFGAGNTEAFF
-	TRBD2	TRBJ2-3	TRBV10-3	TGTGCCATCAGTGCTAGCGGGAGCACAGATACGCAGTATTTT	CAISASGSTDTQYF
-	-	TRBJ2-1	TRBV6-5	TGTGCCAGCAGAGGGACCGGGTACAATGAGCAGTTCTTC	CASRGTGYNEQFF